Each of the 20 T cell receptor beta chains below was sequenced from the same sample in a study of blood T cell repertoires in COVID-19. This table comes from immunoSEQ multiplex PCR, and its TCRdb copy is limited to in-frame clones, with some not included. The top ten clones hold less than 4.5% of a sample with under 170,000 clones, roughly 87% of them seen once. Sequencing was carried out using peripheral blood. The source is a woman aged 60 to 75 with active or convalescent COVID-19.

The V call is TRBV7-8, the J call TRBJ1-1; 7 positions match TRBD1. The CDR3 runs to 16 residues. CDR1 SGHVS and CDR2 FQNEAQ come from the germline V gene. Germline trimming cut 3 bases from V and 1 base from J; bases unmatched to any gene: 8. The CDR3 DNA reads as TGTGCCAGCAGCTTCGCGGGGACAGTGGGGAACACTGAAGCTTTCTTT. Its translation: CASSFAGTVGNTEAFF.

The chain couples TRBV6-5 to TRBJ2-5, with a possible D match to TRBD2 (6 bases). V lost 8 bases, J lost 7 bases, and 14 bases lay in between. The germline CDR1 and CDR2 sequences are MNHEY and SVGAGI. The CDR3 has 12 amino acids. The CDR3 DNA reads TGTGCCAGCTCCGGGACTTTGGGGACCCAGTACTTC. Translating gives CASSGTLGTQYF.

CDR3 DNA sequence: TGTGCCAGCAGGCGGACTAGCGGGGTACGGGACACCGGGGAGCTGTTTTTT. It is translated as CASRRTSGVRDTGELFF. This chain connects TRBV7-2 to TRBJ2-2, with 12 bases matching TRBD2. The CDR3 loop spans 17 amino acids. The germline gives CDR1 SGHTA, CDR2 FQGNSA. With 6 bases clipped from V and 3 bases from J, the junction kept 8 bases outside the gene matches.

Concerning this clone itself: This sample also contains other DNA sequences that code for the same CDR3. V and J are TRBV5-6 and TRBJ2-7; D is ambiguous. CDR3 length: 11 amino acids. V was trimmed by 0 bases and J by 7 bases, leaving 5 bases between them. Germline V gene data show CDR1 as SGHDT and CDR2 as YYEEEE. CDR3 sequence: CASSLVSEQYF. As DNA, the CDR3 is TGTGCCAGCAGCTTGGTGTCAGAGCAGTACTTC.

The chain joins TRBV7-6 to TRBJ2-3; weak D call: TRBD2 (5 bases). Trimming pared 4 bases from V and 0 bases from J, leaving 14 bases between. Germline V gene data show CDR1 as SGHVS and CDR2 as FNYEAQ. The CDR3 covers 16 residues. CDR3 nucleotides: TGTGCCAGCAGCTATGAGGGCAGTCCTAGCACAGATACGCAGTATTTT. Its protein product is CASSYEGSPSTDTQYF. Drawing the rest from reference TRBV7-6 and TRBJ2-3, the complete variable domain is GAGVSQSPRYKVTKRGQDVALRCDPISGHVSLYWYRQALGQGPEFLTYFNYEAQQDKSGLPNDRFSAERPEGSISTLTIQRTEQRDSAMYRCASSYEGSPSTDTQYFGPGTRLTVL.

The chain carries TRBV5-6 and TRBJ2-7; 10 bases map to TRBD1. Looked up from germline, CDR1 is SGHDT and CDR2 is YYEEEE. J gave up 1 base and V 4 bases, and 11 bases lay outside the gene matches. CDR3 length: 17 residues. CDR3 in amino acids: CASSRVKRDRGSYEQYF. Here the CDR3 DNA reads TGTGCCAGCAGCCGAGTCAAACGGGACAGGGGTTCCTACGAGCAGTACTTC.

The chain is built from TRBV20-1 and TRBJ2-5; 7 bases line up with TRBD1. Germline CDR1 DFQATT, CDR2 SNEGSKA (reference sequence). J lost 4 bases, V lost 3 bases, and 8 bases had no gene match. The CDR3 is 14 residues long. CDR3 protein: CSASDRVFPETQYF. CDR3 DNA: TGCAGTGCTAGTGACAGGGTGTTTCCAGAGACCCAGTACTTC.

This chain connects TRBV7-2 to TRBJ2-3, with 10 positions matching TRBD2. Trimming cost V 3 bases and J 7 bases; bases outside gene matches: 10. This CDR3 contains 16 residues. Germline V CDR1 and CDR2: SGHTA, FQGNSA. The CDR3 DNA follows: TGTGCCAGCAGCTTGCAGCCGGGACTAGCGCCTCATACGCAGTATTTT. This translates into CASSLQPGLAPHTQYF.

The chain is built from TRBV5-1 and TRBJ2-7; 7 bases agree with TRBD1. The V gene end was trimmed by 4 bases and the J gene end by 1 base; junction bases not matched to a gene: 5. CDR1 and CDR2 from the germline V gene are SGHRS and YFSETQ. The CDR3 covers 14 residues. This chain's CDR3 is CASSIGQESYEQYF. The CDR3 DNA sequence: TGCGCCAGCAGCATAGGACAGGAGTCCTACGAGCAGTACTTC.

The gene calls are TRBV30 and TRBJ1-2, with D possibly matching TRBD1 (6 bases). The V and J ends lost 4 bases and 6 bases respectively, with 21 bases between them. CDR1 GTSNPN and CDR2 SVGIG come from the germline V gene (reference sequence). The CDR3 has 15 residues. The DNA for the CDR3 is TGTGCCTGGACCCTTTCAACGGCGGCAGGGGATGGCTACACCTTC. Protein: CAWTLSTAAGDGYTF.

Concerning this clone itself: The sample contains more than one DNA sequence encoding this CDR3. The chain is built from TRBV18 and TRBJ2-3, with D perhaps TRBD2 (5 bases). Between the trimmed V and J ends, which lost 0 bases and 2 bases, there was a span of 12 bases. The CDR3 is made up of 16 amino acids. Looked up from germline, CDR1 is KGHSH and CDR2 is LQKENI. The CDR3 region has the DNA TGTGCCAGCTCACCACCGGGCCTAGCTAACACAGATACGCAGTATTTT. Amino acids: CASSPPGLANTDTQYF.

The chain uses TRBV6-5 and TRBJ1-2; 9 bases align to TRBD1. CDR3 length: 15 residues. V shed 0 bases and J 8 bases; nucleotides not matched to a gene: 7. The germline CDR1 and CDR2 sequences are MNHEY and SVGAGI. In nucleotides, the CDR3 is TGTGCCAGCAGTTACTCAGCCGCCGGGACAGGGGGCTACACCTTC. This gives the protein CASSYSAAGTGGYTF.

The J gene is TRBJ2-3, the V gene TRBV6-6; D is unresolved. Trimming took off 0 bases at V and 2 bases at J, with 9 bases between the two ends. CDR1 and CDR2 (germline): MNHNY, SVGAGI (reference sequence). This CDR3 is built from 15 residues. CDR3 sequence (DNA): TGTGCCAGCAGTTACTCTGCCCAGTACACAGATACGCAGTATTTT. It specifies CASSYSAQYTDTQYF.

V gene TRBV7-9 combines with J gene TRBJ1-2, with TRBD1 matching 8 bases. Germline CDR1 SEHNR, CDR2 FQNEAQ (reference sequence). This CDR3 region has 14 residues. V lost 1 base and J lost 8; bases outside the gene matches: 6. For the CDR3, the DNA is TGTGCCAGCAGCTTAGGGACAGGGCTGCGAGGCTACACCTTC. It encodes CASSLGTGLRGYTF.

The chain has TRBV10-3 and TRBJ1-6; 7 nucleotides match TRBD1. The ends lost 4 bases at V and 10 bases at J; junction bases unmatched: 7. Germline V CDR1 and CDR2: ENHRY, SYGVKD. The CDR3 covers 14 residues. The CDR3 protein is CAISARDSISPLHF. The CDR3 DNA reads TGTGCCATCAGTGCCCGGGACAGCATATCACCCCTCCACTTT.

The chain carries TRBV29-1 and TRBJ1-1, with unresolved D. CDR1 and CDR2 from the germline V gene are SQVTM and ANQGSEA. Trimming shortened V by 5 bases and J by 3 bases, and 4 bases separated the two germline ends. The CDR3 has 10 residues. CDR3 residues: CSVQDTEAFF. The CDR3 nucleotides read TGCAGCGTTCAGGACACTGAAGCTTTCTTT.

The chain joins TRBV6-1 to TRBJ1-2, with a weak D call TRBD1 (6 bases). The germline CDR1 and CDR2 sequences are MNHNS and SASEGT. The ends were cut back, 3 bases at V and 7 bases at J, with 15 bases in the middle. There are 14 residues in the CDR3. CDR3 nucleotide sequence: TGTGCCAGCAGTGATACAGGGCAGTTAGGTGGCTACACCTTC. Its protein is CASSDTGQLGGYTF.

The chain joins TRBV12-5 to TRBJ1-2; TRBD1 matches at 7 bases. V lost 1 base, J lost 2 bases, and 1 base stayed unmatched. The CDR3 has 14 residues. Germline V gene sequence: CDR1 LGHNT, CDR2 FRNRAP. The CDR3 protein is CASGLGQGNYGYTF. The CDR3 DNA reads TGTGCTAGTGGTTTGGGACAGGGAAACTATGGCTACACCTTC.

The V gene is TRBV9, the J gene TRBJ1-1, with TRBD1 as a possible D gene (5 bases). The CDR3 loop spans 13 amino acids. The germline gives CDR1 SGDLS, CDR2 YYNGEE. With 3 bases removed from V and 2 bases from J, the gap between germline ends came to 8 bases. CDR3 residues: CASSAQANTEAFF. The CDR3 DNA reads TGTGCCAGCAGCGCACAGGCCAACACTGAAGCTTTCTTT.

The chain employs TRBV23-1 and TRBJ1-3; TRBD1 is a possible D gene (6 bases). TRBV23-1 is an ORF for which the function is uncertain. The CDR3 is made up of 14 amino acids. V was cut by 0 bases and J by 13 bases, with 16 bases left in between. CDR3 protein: CASSQSFQGNPIYF. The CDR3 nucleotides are TGCGCCAGCAGTCAATCGTTTCAGGGGAATCCTATATATTTT.